This entry lists 21 T cell receptor beta chains sequenced from one sample in a study of vaccination and CD4 T cells after COVID-19 (dated by TCRdb to the early 2020s). These TCRs' antigens remain unknown. The sample's treatment or condition label, in plain terms: 10-day PBMC culture with coronavirus spike peptide pools or control peptides (ViraFEST assay). Receptor amplification or capture employed PCR. The reads were generated on an Illumina iSeq 100. DNA from cultured CD4+ T cells was subjected to TCR sequencing with the Oncomine TCR Beta short-read assay at the Johns Hopkins FTIC core. In-frame beta chains were kept once TCRdb had trimmed the public reads at Q25 with fastp and called clones with MiXCR. Each CDR3 protein gets just one entry, which takes the most common genes and DNA from the rows behind it. Present in this sample are approximately 7,900 distinct CDR3 sequences, 20% to 25% of which were seen just once. The leading ten clones occupy about 22% of the sample.

The sequences come from CD4+ T cells from blood, cultured in vitro, collected after SARS-CoV-2 vaccination. Receptors originate from a human donor who had recovered from COVID-19.

This clonotype is labeled as medium-sized. The V and J genes are TRBV7-2 and TRBJ2-7; the D is unclear. With 5 bases removed from V and 10 bases from J, the gap between germline ends came to 18 bases. CDR3 length equals 13 residues. The germline V gene has CDR1 SGHTA and CDR2 FQGNSA. DNA of the CDR3: TGTGCCAGCAGCCCGCAACCCGTCATGAGTCAGTACTTC. Protein sequence: CASSPQPVMSQYF.

The V gene is TRBV6-1, the J gene TRBJ1-6, with a tentative D call TRBD1 (6 bases). With 6 bases removed from V and 7 bases from J, the gap between germline ends came to 19 bases. The CDR3 sequence is 16 residues long. CDR1 is MNHNS, CDR2 SASEGT, per germline. The DNA for the CDR3 is TGTGCCAGCAGAGAACGACCGGACAGCCCAAATTCACCCCTCCACTTT. This gives the protein CASRERPDSPNSPLHF.

This clonotype has more than one count but fewer than ten. The gene calls are TRBV19 and TRBJ1-2; D remains ambiguous. V was trimmed by 5 bases and J by 3 bases, leaving 7 bases between them. This CDR3 region has 12 residues. From germline, CDR1 is LNHDA and CDR2 SQIVND (reference sequence). CDR3 loop: CASSPRDYGYTF. In DNA, the CDR3 is TGTGCCAGTAGTCCGAGGGACTATGGCTACACCTTC.

This clonotype is medium-sized within its sample. CDR3 residues: CASSSGQGETQYF. The CDR3 DNA reads as TGTGCCAGCAGCTCGGGACAGGGAGAGACCCAGTACTTC. The chain is built from TRBV7-3 and TRBJ2-5; 9 nucleotides match TRBD1. There are 13 residues in the CDR3. Looked up from germline, CDR1 is SGHTA and CDR2 is FQGTGA. V lost 4 bases and J lost 4; bases outside the gene matches: 1.

The chain is built from TRBV2 and TRBJ2-1; D ambiguous. Germline values: CDR1 SNHLY, CDR2 FYNNEI. V was clipped by 2 bases and J by 4 bases, with 9 bases between them. This CDR3 region has 14 residues. The CDR3 here is CASSELGQYNEQFF. In nucleotides, the CDR3 is TGTGCCAGCAGTGAATTAGGCCAGTACAATGAGCAGTTCTTC.

The chain has TRBV12-3 or TRBV12-4 and TRBJ2-3; the match to TRBD1 covers 10 bases. V was clipped by 2 bases and J by 2 bases; unmatched bases: 1. This CDR3 has 15 residues. CDR3 amino acids: CASSLRQGATDTQYF. The CDR3 DNA reads TGTGCCAGCAGTTTAAGACAGGGGGCCACAGATACGCAGTATTTT.

This sequence joins TRBV5-1 and TRBJ2-1, with 7 bases matching TRBD2. Germline trimming cut 6 bases from V and 2 bases from J; bases unmatched to any gene: 8. The CDR3 contains 15 residues. Germline loops: CDR1 SGHRS, CDR2 YFSETQ. CDR3 in DNA: TGCGCCAGCATCAGGACTAGTGGCACCTACAATGAGCAGTTCTTC. It encodes CASIRTSGTYNEQFF.

This clonotype is categorized as medium-sized (0.01 to 0.1%). The chain links TRBV6-5 to TRBJ2-5; the D gene is possibly TRBD2 (6 bases). CDR1 is MNHEY and CDR2 is SVGAGI in the germline V gene. The CDR3 is 14 amino acids. Trimming pared 2 bases from V and 4 bases from J, leaving 11 bases between. CDR3 sequence reads: CASSYDGGLETQYF. CDR3 in DNA: TGTGCCAGCAGTTACGACGGAGGGTTAGAGACCCAGTACTTC.

The CDR3 is CASSLGDVGGYTF. The CDR3, as DNA: TGTGCCAGCAGCTTAGGCGATGTCGGTGGCTACACCTTC. This sequence joins TRBV7-9 and TRBJ1-2, with D unclear. Germline V gene lookup returns CDR1 SEHNR and CDR2 FQNEAQ (reference sequence). This CDR3 has 13 amino acids. The V and J ends lost 1 base and 7 bases respectively, with 10 bases between them.

V usage is TRBV24-1 and J usage is TRBJ2-1; 10 bases agree with TRBD2. The CDR3 has 17 amino acids. V dropped 4 bases and J dropped 0; count of bases not matched to a gene: 5. From germline, CDR1 is KGHDR and CDR2 SFDVKD. The CDR3 nucleotides read TGTGCCACCAGTGACTCTAGCGGGAGACACTCCTACAATGAGCAGTTCTTC. Its protein product is CATSDSSGRHSYNEQFF.

This clonotype is labeled medium-sized (0.01 to 0.1%). This rearrangement joins TRBV7-2 to TRBJ2-7, with TRBD1 identical over 7 bases. Germline CDR1 and CDR2: SGHTA and FQGNSA. This CDR3 comprises 14 residues. The V segment lost 5 bases and the J segment 2 bases; nucleotides outside the gene matches: 6. CDR3 DNA: TGTGCCAGCAGCCTCGGTACAGGGGCCTACGAGCAGTACTTC. This translates into CASSLGTGAYEQYF.

The table lists this clonotype with a few counts. The chain carries TRBV28 and TRBJ1-5, with D unresolved. Germline CDR1 reads MDHEN; CDR2 reads SYDVKM. With 4 bases removed from V and 2 bases from J, the gap between germline ends came to 12 bases. The length of the CDR3 is 15 residues. The CDR3 loop is CASSSGMSGNQPQHF. The CDR3 DNA reads as TGTGCCAGCAGTTCCGGGATGAGTGGCAATCAGCCCCAGCATTTT.

The V call is TRBV5-1, the J call TRBJ2-3; D unclear. Germline V gene lookup returns CDR1 SGHRS and CDR2 YFSETQ. Trimming removed 2 bases at V and 1 base at J, with 14 bases between. The CDR3 is made up of 16 amino acids. In nucleotides, the CDR3 is TGCGCCAGCAGCTTAGGGCGCACAATGGGCACAGATACGCAGTATTTT. Translating gives CASSLGRTMGTDTQYF.

The V and J genes are TRBV20-1 and TRBJ2-7; a weak D match, TRBD2 (5 bases). Trimming shortened V by 1 base and J by 3 bases, and 13 bases separated the two germline ends. The length of the CDR3 is 14 residues. Germline assignment: CDR1 DFQATT and CDR2 SNEGSKA (reference sequence). The CDR3 nucleotides are TGCAGTGCTAGAGTGACTATCGGGTACTACGAGCAGTACTTC. Protein sequence: CSARVTIGYYEQYF.

This sequence joins TRBV6-1 and TRBJ1-1; maybe TRBD1 (6 bases). The CDR3 runs 15 residues. Germline CDR1 MNHNS, CDR2 SASEGT. The V end was cut by 6 bases, the J end by 4 bases, with 18 bases between. DNA for the CDR3: TGTGCCAGCAGGGGAACTGACAGGCGTGCCACTGAAGCTTTCTTT. Translated, it gives CASRGTDRRATEAFF.

V is TRBV5-1 and J is TRBJ2-7, with D possibly matching TRBD2 (6 bases). The CDR3 runs 16 residues. With 4 bases removed from V and 1 base from J, the gap between germline ends came to 18 bases. Germline loops: CDR1 SGHRS, CDR2 YFSETQ. The CDR3 sequence: CASSLEAGSRSYEQYF. CDR3 nucleotide sequence: TGCGCCAGCAGCCTCGAGGCGGGGTCGAGATCCTACGAGCAGTACTTC.

This clonotype has more than one count but fewer than ten. V usage is TRBV5-1 and J usage is TRBJ2-5; D gene unclear. V was shortened by 3 bases and J by 9 bases, with 12 bases between the two germline ends. This CDR3 spans 12 amino acids. Germline loops: CDR1 SGHRS, CDR2 YFSETQ. DNA for the CDR3: TGCGCCAGCAGCTGGACCGACCAGGCCCAGTACTTC. This encodes CASSWTDQAQYF.

Relative to its sample, this clonotype is medium-sized (0.01 to 0.1%). The chain recombines TRBV7-3 with TRBJ1-2; D ambiguous. CDR1 and CDR2 from the germline V gene are SGHTA and FQGTGA. This CDR3 has 14 amino acids. V was pared by 1 base and J by 4 bases, with 10 bases between. The CDR3 bases are TGTGCCAGCAGCTTAATAGGAGGTTCCTATGGCTACACCTTC. It translates to CASSLIGGSYGYTF.

This clonotype is a singleton in its sample. The junction shows a germline mismatch at one end, possibly a read error. V and J are TRBV5-1 and TRBJ2-5; the match to TRBD1 covers 12 bases. Germline values: CDR1 SGHRS, CDR2 YFSETQ. The CDR3 sequence is 13 residues long. The CDR3 region has the DNA TGCGCCAGCGGGACAGGGGGCTCGGAGACCCGGTACTTC. It specifies CASGTGGSETRYF.

The chain links TRBV4-1 to TRBJ1-6, with 7 nucleotides matching TRBD1. The J segment lost 9 bases and the V segment lost 2 bases, leaving 4 bases of the junction unmatched. The CDR3 extends over 14 amino acids. Germline assignment: CDR1 MGHRA and CDR2 YSYEKL. The CDR3 DNA reads TGCGCCAGCAGCCAACAGGGGGGGGGTTCACCCCTCCACTTT. It yields the protein CASSQQGGGSPLHF.

This clonotype qualifies as medium-sized. This chain uses TRBV7-2 with TRBJ2-5, with D perhaps TRBD1 (6 bases). With 5 bases removed from V and 1 base from J, the gap between germline ends came to 14 bases. The CDR3 sequence is 15 residues long. Germline CDR1 SGHTA, CDR2 FQGNSA. CDR3 protein: CASSRAGTSQETQYF. DNA of the CDR3: TGTGCCAGCAGCCGAGCCGGGACAAGCCAAGAGACCCAGTACTTC.